These 25 T cell receptor beta chains were all obtained from the same sample, sequenced in a study of CD8 T cells in ankylosing spondylitis. Study-level results: A motif in TCR beta, a set of several highly homologous variants, appeared characteristic of ankylosing spondylitis blood.

TCRdb redid the calling of the 5' RACE reads with MiXCR, one entry per CDR3 protein. The sample comprises about 330,000 distinct CDR3 sequences, 6.5% to 10% of which are singletons, and roughly 15% rests with the top ten. These receptors' targets are unknown. What was sequenced was blood, either unsorted or a sorted T cell fraction (not recorded which). Receptor source: a male donor with ankylosing spondylitis.

The chain links TRBV5-1 to TRBJ1-4; D is uncertain. Per germline, CDR1 SGHRS and CDR2 YFSETQ. This CDR3 region has 16 residues. V lost 0 bases and J 3 bases, leaving 12 bases between the germline ends. This CDR3 reads CASSLAGRLSNEKLFF. CDR3 DNA sequence: TGCGCCAGCAGCTTGGCCGGGAGACTTTCTAATGAAAAACTGTTTTTT.

This clonotype was seen a handful of times. This chain joins TRBV24-1 and TRBJ2-3; 9 bases fit TRBD2. The CDR3 is 18 residues long. In germline, CDR1 is KGHDR, CDR2 SFDVKD. The junction had 13 bases not matched to a gene; V was cut back by 1 base and J by 6 bases. CDR3 in DNA: TGTGCCACCAGTGATTTTAAGGCTAGCGGGGCTGCCGGGGATACGCAGTATTTT. Residues: CATSDFKASGAAGDTQYF.

In DNA, the CDR3 is TGTGCCAGCAGGGACGGTAGCAATCAGCCCCAGCATTTT. As protein: CASRDGSNQPQHF. V usage is TRBV6-1 and J usage is TRBJ1-5; D gene unclear. The CDR3 runs to 13 residues. The V end lost 6 bases, the J end lost 0 bases, and 6 bases lay between the germline ends. CDR1 is MNHNS, CDR2 SASEGT, per germline.

The chain recombines TRBV29-1 with TRBJ2-3, with TRBD1 matching 7 bases. V lost 7 bases to trimming and J lost 6 bases; unmatched junction nucleotides: 10. The germline CDR1 and CDR2 sequences are SQVTM and ANQGSEA. The CDR3 totals 13 residues. The CDR3 DNA reads TGCAGCGCCAACACAGGGGCGTCGGATACGCAGTATTTT. It yields the protein CSANTGASDTQYF.

This clonotype was detected ten times or more. This sequence joins TRBV7-9 and TRBJ1-2; no definite D call. V lost 5 bases to trimming and J lost 7 bases, with 11 bases between them. The CDR3 spans 12 residues. Germline CDR1 and CDR2: SEHNR and FQNEAQ (reference sequence). The CDR3 loop is CASSADRGGYTF. CDR3 DNA sequence: TGTGCCAGCAGCGCGGATCGAGGTGGCTACACCTTC.

The chain has TRBV5-1 and TRBJ1-2; D is ambiguous. The V end was cut by 2 bases, the J end by 7 bases, with 9 bases between. The CDR3 length is 12 residues. Germline V gene sequence: CDR1 SGHRS, CDR2 YFSETQ. The CDR3 region has the DNA TGCGCCAGCAGCTTTGATAGCGGTGGCTACACCTTC. Translating gives CASSFDSGGYTF.

The rearrangement links TRBV5-1 to TRBJ2-4; D is perhaps TRBD1 (6 bases). Between the trimmed V and J ends, which lost 4 bases and 0 bases, there was a span of 14 bases. This CDR3 region has 16 residues. Germline loops: CDR1 SGHRS, CDR2 YFSETQ. The CDR3 sequence: CASSQEGRGAKNIQYF. As DNA, the CDR3 is TGCGCCAGCAGCCAGGAAGGCAGGGGAGCCAAAAACATTCAGTACTTC.

There are many counts of this clonotype. This chain joins TRBV27 and TRBJ2-1; no clear D. Trimming pared 3 bases from V and 9 bases from J, leaving 6 bases between. Germline assignment: CDR1 MNHEY and CDR2 SMNVEV (reference sequence). The CDR3 sequence is 11 residues long. Written as DNA, the CDR3 is TGTGCCAGCAGTTTTACGGGTGAGCAGTTCTTC. Translating gives CASSFTGEQFF.

The chain carries TRBV28 and TRBJ2-1; the match to TRBD2 covers 10 bases. The CDR3 is 15 residues long. Germline V gene lookup returns CDR1 MDHEN and CDR2 SYDVKM. V was pared by 4 bases and J by 8 bases, with 8 bases of the junction left unmatched. DNA for the CDR3: TGTGCCAGCAGTTCTGCTAGCGGGAGCATATATGAGCAGTTCTTC. This encodes CASSSASGSIYEQFF.

This chain connects TRBV27 to TRBJ2-3; the match to TRBD2 covers 14 bases. The CDR3 is 18 residues long. From germline, CDR1 is MNHEY and CDR2 SMNVEV (reference sequence). V gave up 4 bases and J gave up 5 bases; unmatched junction bases: 11. The CDR3 spells CASSYGLAGGPERDTQYF. In DNA, the CDR3 is TGTGCCAGCAGTTATGGACTAGCGGGAGGCCCGGAGAGAGATACGCAGTATTTT.

Many counts were recorded for this clonotype. The chain combines TRBV29-1 with TRBJ2-5; D gene ambiguous. The germline CDR1 and CDR2 sequences are SQVTM and ANQGSEA. V was shortened by 6 bases and J by 1 base, with 9 bases between the two germline ends. The CDR3 totals 12 residues. The chain's CDR3 is CSVWTVQETQYF. CDR3 nucleotide sequence: TGCAGCGTCTGGACGGTCCAAGAGACCCAGTACTTC.

This clonotype was recorded many times. The CDR3 bases are TGCGCCAGCAGCCCTCACGTAACAGGGTCGGTGGGGGATTCACCCCTCCACTTT. Translating gives CASSPHVTGSVGDSPLHF. This sequence joins TRBV5-1 and TRBJ1-6; D perhaps matches TRBD1 (6 bases). The CDR3 has 18 residues. V was shortened by 4 bases and J by 8 bases, with 25 bases between the two germline ends. Germline CDR1 and CDR2: SGHRS and YFSETQ.

The chain has TRBV2 and TRBJ2-4; TRBD1 matches at 9 bases. Per the germline V gene, CDR1 is SNHLY and CDR2 is FYNNEI. CDR3 size: 11 residues. V shed 4 bases and J 16 bases; nucleotides not matched to a gene: 5. The CDR3 reads CASSVWDRDYF. CDR3 bases: TGTGCCAGCAGTGTCTGGGACAGGGATTACTTC.

The sample holds many counts of this clonotype. The V gene is TRBV7-2, the J gene TRBJ1-5; TRBD1 aligns across 7 bases. The CDR3 spans 13 residues. Germline CDR1 and CDR2: SGHTA and FQGNSA. The V and J ends lost 7 bases and 6 bases, in that order; junction bases with no gene match: 6. CDR3 loop: CASTNTGAQPQHF. The CDR3 DNA sequence: TGTGCCAGCACCAATACAGGGGCTCAGCCCCAGCATTTT.

In this sample, this clonotype turned up many times. The chain joins TRBV12-3 or TRBV12-4 to TRBJ2-2; D unresolved. CDR3 length: 16 residues. Deletions cut 0 bases from V and 0 bases from J, with 8 bases between. CDR3 bases: TGTGCCAGCAGTTTAGCGCGCGTCACGAACACCGGGGAGCTGTTTTTT. As protein: CASSLARVTNTGELFF.

This chain connects TRBV20-1 to TRBJ2-3; TRBD2 might be the D (6 bases). The CDR3 contains 15 residues. Germline V gene sequence: CDR1 DFQATT, CDR2 SNEGSKA (reference sequence). Trimming pared 7 bases from V and 5 bases from J, leaving 22 bases between. Here the CDR3 reads CSGPDAGSGRDTQYF. CDR3 in DNA: TGCAGTGGACCGGATGCCGGGAGTGGGAGAGATACGCAGTATTTT.

This clonotype has at least ten counts. The chain links TRBV5-1 to TRBJ2-4; maybe TRBD2 (5 bases). The CDR3 is 15 residues long. Trimming stripped 0 bases from V and 6 bases from J, with 13 bases between. Germline loops: CDR1 SGHRS, CDR2 YFSETQ. The CDR3 DNA reads TGCGCCAGCAGCTTGGTCGTGGGAGAGGGAAACATTCAGTACTTC. As protein: CASSLVVGEGNIQYF. Drawing the rest from reference TRBV5-1 and TRBJ2-4, the complete variable domain is KAGVTQTPRYLIKTRGQQVTLSCSPISGHRSVSWYQQTPGQGLQFLFEYFSETQRNKGNFPGRFSGRQFSNSRSEMNVSTLELGDSALYLCASSLVVGEGNIQYFGAGTRLSVL.

This clonotype has at least ten counts. The chain recombines TRBV28 with TRBJ2-3, with 11 bases identical to TRBD2. The CDR3 contains 18 residues. After removal of 6 bases from V and 0 bases from J, the junction contained 11 bases not matched to a gene. CDR1 is MDHEN, CDR2 SYDVKM, per germline. CDR3 in DNA: TGTGCCAGCAGCCCAACTAGCGGGAGTCCCGGTAGCACAGATACGCAGTATTTT. Translating it yields CASSPTSGSPGSTDTQYF.

The V call is TRBV2, the J call TRBJ2-3; the D is unclear. Germline CDR1 is SNHLY and CDR2 is FYNNEI. CDR3 length: 15 amino acids. With 2 bases removed from V and 2 bases from J, the gap between germline ends came to 11 bases. CDR3 DNA: TGTGCCAGCAGTGAACCCAATACCCCCACAGATACGCAGTATTTT. It specifies CASSEPNTPTDTQYF.

This rearrangement joins TRBV6-2 or TRBV6-3 to TRBJ1-2; 8 bases align to TRBD1. The trim removed 5 bases at V and 6 bases at J, leaving 5 bases unmatched. This CDR3 spans 13 amino acids. Per germline, CDR1 MNHEY and CDR2 SVGEGT. The CDR3 coding sequence is TGTGCCAGCAGTGACCCGGGACAGGATGGCTACACCTTC. It codes for CASSDPGQDGYTF.

This clonotype came up a few times. The rearrangement uses TRBV29-1 and TRBJ2-2, with 10 bases matching TRBD2. The junction had 3 bases not matched to a gene; V was cut back by 7 bases and J by 4 bases. The CDR3 extends over 13 amino acids. The V gene's germline CDR1 is SQVTM and CDR2 ANQGSEA. The CDR3 region has the DNA TGCAGCGGAGGACTAGCGGCCACCGGGGAGCTGTTTTTT. It codes for CSGGLAATGELFF.

This clonotype was seen ten or more times. The chain links TRBV20-1 to TRBJ2-1, with 12 bases lining up with TRBD2. Germline assignment: CDR1 DFQATT and CDR2 SNEGSKA (reference sequence). The CDR3 contains 15 residues. The ends lost 5 bases at V and 3 bases at J; junction bases unmatched: 5. CDR3 DNA: TGCAGTGCTTACCTAGCGGGAGGGTTCTACAATGAGCAGTTCTTC. This gives the protein CSAYLAGGFYNEQFF.

This clonotype was observed at least ten times. The CDR3 spells CASNTGQPVQPQHF. In DNA form, the CDR3 reads TGTGCCAGCAATACCGGACAGCCTGTACAGCCCCAGCATTTT. J is TRBJ1-5 and V is TRBV12-3 or TRBV12-4; TRBD1 is a possible D gene (6 bases). The CDR3 extends over 14 amino acids. The V end was cut by 7 bases, the J end by 7 bases, with 17 bases between.

This clonotype was counted only a few times. The chain is built from TRBV4-1 and TRBJ1-5; D unclear. Trimming left V 1 base short and J 0 bases short, with 7 bases between. Per germline, CDR1 MGHRA and CDR2 YSYEKL. CDR3 length: 15 amino acids. The CDR3, as DNA: TGCGCCAGCAGCCAAGGGCGGAATAGCAATCAGCCCCAGCATTTT. Translated, it gives CASSQGRNSNQPQHF.

J is TRBJ1-5 and V is TRBV29-1; no firm D call. The CDR3 has 12 residues. The V end was cut by 6 bases, the J end by 1 base, with 7 bases between. Germline CDR1 SQVTM, CDR2 ANQGSEA. CDR3 loop: CSVSNSNQPQHF. The CDR3, as DNA: TGCAGCGTCTCGAACAGCAATCAGCCCCAGCATTTT. The full variable domain, rest sourced from reference TRBV29-1 and TRBJ1-5, is SAVISQKPSRDICQRGTSLTIQCQVDSQVTMMFWYRQQPGQSLTLIATANQGSEATYESGFVIDKFPISRPNLTFSTLTVSNMSPEDSSIYLCSVSNSNQPQHFGDGTRLSIL.